This passage covers 9 T cell receptor beta chains from one sample sequenced in a study of T cell clonality in common variable immunodeficiency. Study results and limitations: Fewer deletions and N-nucleotide insertions were reportedly seen in common variable immunodeficiency TCR beta sequences.

Antigens of these TCRs are unknown. Measured with immunoSEQ multiplex PCR; TCRdb has only the in-frame clones, and not every one. The sample yields over 15,000 clones, without any singletons. Sequenced sample: peripheral blood mononuclear cells. The receptors originated from a human donor with common variable immunodeficiency.

This clone was counted at least ten times. The read is 3 residues too short to cover the CDR3 end, so that end is filled in from the germline J gene. The chain employs TRBV18 and TRBJ2-3, with D perhaps TRBD2 (6 bases). CDR1 and CDR2 (germline): KGHSH, LQKENI. The CDR3 covers 13 residues. Trimming took off 3 bases at V and 4 bases at J, with 8 bases between the two ends. CDR3 DNA (partial): TGTGCCAGCTCACCGGGGACTGCAGATACG. It yields the protein CASSPGTADT. The complete CDR3 protein is CASSPGTADTQYF.

Concerning this clone: The read ends 3 residues early relative to the CDR3; the germline J gene fills the gap. V gene TRBV7-2 combines with J gene TRBJ1-5; D gene ambiguous. The CDR3 runs 15 residues. Trimming cost V 5 bases and J 3 bases, with 14 bases left between them. Germline V gene data show CDR1 as SGHTA and CDR2 as FQGNSA. The sequenced part of the CDR3 DNA is TGTGCCAGCAGCCCCCGCTCCGGGGTCAATCAGCCC. It yields the protein CASSPRSGVNQP. The entire CDR3 sequence reads CASSPRSGVNQPQHF.

Points on this clone: The read stops 3 residues short of the end of the CDR3; the missing end is completed from the germline J gene. The chain has TRBV6-2 or TRBV6-3 and TRBJ1-6; D not resolved. With 7 bases removed from V and 10 bases from J, the gap between germline ends came to 14 bases. Germline lookup yields CDR1 MNHEY and CDR2 SVGEGT. The CDR3 covers 13 residues. The covered CDR3 bases are TGTGCCAGCACCAGGACTTGGGGATCACCC. Translated: CASTRTWGSP. The whole CDR3 sequence reads CASTRTWGSPLHF.

This clone was found many times. The missing CDR3 end, 3 residues past where the read stops, is filled in from the germline J gene. The chain couples TRBV6-2 or TRBV6-3 to TRBJ1-5, with TRBD1 as a possible D gene (6 bases). The CDR3 has 14 residues. V was shortened by 6 bases and J by 6 bases, with 15 bases between the two germline ends. Germline CDR1 reads MNHEY; CDR2 reads SVGEGT. The sequenced CDR3 bases are TGTGCCAGCAGGCTCCTAGGGGGTGCTCAGCCC. It translates to CASRLLGGAQP. The full CDR3 protein is CASRLLGGAQPQHF.

In its sample, this clone was seen many times. The read finishes 3 residues shy of the CDR3 end, and the germline J gene is used to complete it. This chain uses TRBV7-2 with TRBJ2-7, with D possibly being TRBD1 (6 bases). Trimming cost V 4 bases and J 5 bases, with 12 bases left between them. Germline V gene lookup returns CDR1 SGHTA and CDR2 FQGNSA. The CDR3 spans 13 residues. This CDR3 reads CASSSRTENEQYF. The DNA read from the CDR3 is TGTGCCAGCAGCTCCCGGACAGAGAACGAG. Based on the CDR3 plus reference TRBV7-2 and TRBJ2-7, the full variable domain is GAGVSQSPSNKVTEKGKDVELRCDPISGHTALYWYRQSLGQGLEFLIYFQGNSAPDKSGLPSDRFSAERTGGSVSTLTIQRTQQEDSAVYLCASSSRTENEQYFGPGTRLTVT.

This clone was observed a handful of times. Read data end 3 residues before the CDR3 end; the end is taken from the germline J gene. This sequence joins TRBV18 and TRBJ2-1; 10 bases align to TRBD2. J gave up 7 bases and V 3 bases, and 9 bases lay outside the gene matches. Germline values: CDR1 KGHSH, CDR2 LQKENI. CDR3 length equals 16 residues. CDR3 bases read: TGTGCCAGCTCACCGTATGGAGCGGGGGGGGGAAATGAG. This sequence encodes CASSPYGAGGGNE. The CDR3 as a whole reads CASSPYGAGGGNEQFF.

Concerning this clone: The CDR3 end is not reached by the read, which stops 3 residues before it; the germline J gene fills it in. The V gene is TRBV18, the J gene TRBJ1-2; TRBD1 is a possible D gene (5 bases). Germline-derived CDR1 and CDR2 are KGHSH and LQKENI. The length of the CDR3 is 14 residues. Trimming left V 3 bases short and J 4 bases short, with 12 bases between. CDR3 sequence reads: CASSPPNTGYGYTF. The sequenced CDR3 bases are TGTGCCAGCTCACCTCCTAATACAGGCTATGGC.

At least ten counts were recorded for this clone. The read ends 3 residues early relative to the CDR3; the germline J gene fills the gap. The genes are TRBV6-4 and TRBJ1-4, with unresolved D. CDR3 length: 15 residues. Per the germline V gene, CDR1 is MRHNA and CDR2 is SNTAGT. Trimming removed 5 bases at V and 4 bases at J, with 14 bases between. CDR3 loop: CASSFTPEVNEKLFF. The sequenced CDR3 bases are TGTGCCAGCAGTTTCACACCAGAAGTTAATGAAAAA.

On this clone: The CDR3 end is not reached by the read, which stops 3 residues before it; the germline J gene fills it in. The rearrangement links TRBV18 to TRBJ2-1; 9 positions match TRBD2. V gave up 1 base and J gave up 7 bases; unmatched junction bases: 5. This CDR3 contains 15 residues. Germline V gives CDR1 KGHSH, CDR2 LQKENI. The CDR3 reads CASSPLASGVNEQFF. CDR3 bases read: TGTGCCAGCTCACCACTGGCTAGCGGGGTGAATGAG.